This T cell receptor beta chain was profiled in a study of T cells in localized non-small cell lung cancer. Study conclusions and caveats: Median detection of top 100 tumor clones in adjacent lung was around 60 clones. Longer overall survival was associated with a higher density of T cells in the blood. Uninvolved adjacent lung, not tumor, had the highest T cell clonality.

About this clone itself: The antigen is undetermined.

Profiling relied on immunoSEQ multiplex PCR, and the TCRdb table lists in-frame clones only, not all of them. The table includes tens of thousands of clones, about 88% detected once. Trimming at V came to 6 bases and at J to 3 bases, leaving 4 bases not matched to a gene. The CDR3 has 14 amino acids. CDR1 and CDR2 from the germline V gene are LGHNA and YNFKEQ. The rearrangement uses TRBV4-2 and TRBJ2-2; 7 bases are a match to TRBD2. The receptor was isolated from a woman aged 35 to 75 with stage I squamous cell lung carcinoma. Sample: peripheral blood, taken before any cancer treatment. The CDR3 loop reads CASSTRGDTGELFF. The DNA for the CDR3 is TGTGCCAGCAGTACCCGGGGGGACACCGGGGAGCTGTTTTTT.